These T cell receptor beta chains were read from a single sample in a study of blood T cell repertoires in COVID-19. Clones were read by immunoSEQ multiplex PCR, and TCRdb kept only the in-frame ones, dropping some. The table lists some 100,000 clones, approximately 86% of them singletons, with approximately 2.6% in the top ten. Sequenced sample: PBMCs or T cells enriched from blood (not recorded which). All receptors derive from a woman between 45 and 60 years old who had recovered from COVID-19. Each CDR3 is given with its conserved first and last residue. The D gene is left open where the match is weak. Clone size is stated in some rows and not others, as once, few, many or a class when expanded.

size: -
D: TRBD2
J: TRBJ2-1
V: TRBV2
CDR3: CASSDGLAGYNEQFF
DNA: TGTGCCAGCAGTGATGGGCTAGCGGGTTACAATGAGCAGTTCTTC

size: -
D: -
J: TRBJ2-1
V: TRBV27
CDR3: CASGQSISHGEFF
DNA: TGTGCCAGCGGACAGTCAATTTCTCATGGAGAGTTCTTC

size: -
D: TRBD2
J: TRBJ2-1
V: TRBV5-1
CDR3: CASSLRTSGRGDEQFF
DNA: TGCGCCAGCAGCTTAAGGACTAGCGGGAGAGGTGATGAGCAGTTCTTC

size: -
D: -
J: TRBJ1-1
V: TRBV5-1
CDR3: CASSPTTGRGSTEAFF
DNA: TGCGCCAGCAGCCCCACGACTGGCCGGGGGAGCACTGAAGCTTTCTTT

size: -
D: TRBD2
J: TRBJ2-2
V: TRBV28
CDR3: CASADWTSGTGELFF
DNA: TGTGCCAGCGCGGATTGGACTAGCGGCACCGGGGAGCTGTTTTTT

size: -
D: TRBD2
J: TRBJ2-1
V: TRBV28
CDR3: CASLSRSGRRYNEQFF
DNA: TGTGCCAGCTTATCAAGAAGCGGGAGACGATACAATGAGCAGTTCTTC

size: -
D: TRBD1
J: TRBJ2-3
V: TRBV6-1
CDR3: CASSEMGDRGITDTQYF
DNA: TGTGCCAGCAGTGAAATGGGGGACAGGGGGATAACAGATACGCAGTATTTT

size: -
D: TRBD1
J: TRBJ1-4
V: TRBV28
CDR3: CASSIYGTTGTGNEKLFF
DNA: TGTGCCAGCAGTATTTATGGAACCACCGGGACAGGGAATGAAAAACTGTTTTTT

size: -
D: -
J: TRBJ1-1
V: TRBV5-1
CDR3: CASDPGRENTEAFF
DNA: TGCGCCAGCGACCCCGGACGGGAGAACACTGAAGCTTTCTTT

size: few
D: -
J: TRBJ1-4
V: TRBV5-1
CDR3: CASSLEQSEKLFF
DNA: TGCGCCAGCAGCTTGGAACAGTCTGAAAAACTGTTTTTT

size: -
D: -
J: TRBJ2-3
V: TRBV3-1/TRBV3-2
CDR3: CASSLRGHDTDTQYF
DNA: TGTGCCAGCAGCCTCAGGGGCCACGACACAGATACGCAGTATTTT

size: -
D: TRBD2
J: TRBJ2-3
V: TRBV9
CDR3: CASSPRGLAARTDTQYF
DNA: TGTGCCAGCAGCCCCAGGGGACTAGCGGCGCGCACAGATACGCAGTATTTT

size: -
D: TRBD2
J: TRBJ2-7
V: TRBV28
CDR3: CASSLTSGTYEQYF
DNA: TGTGCCAGCAGTCTGACTAGCGGGACCTACGAGCAGTACTTC

size: once
D: -
J: TRBJ1-4
V: TRBV9
CDR3: CASGGRGFITNEKLFF
DNA: TGTGCCAGCGGTGGCAGGGGATTTATAACTAATGAAAAACTGTTTTTT

size: -
D: -
J: TRBJ1-6
V: TRBV3-1/TRBV3-2
CDR3: CASSQTPGLNNSPLHF
DNA: TGTGCCAGCAGCCAAACTCCAGGGCTAAATAATTCACCCCTCCACTTT